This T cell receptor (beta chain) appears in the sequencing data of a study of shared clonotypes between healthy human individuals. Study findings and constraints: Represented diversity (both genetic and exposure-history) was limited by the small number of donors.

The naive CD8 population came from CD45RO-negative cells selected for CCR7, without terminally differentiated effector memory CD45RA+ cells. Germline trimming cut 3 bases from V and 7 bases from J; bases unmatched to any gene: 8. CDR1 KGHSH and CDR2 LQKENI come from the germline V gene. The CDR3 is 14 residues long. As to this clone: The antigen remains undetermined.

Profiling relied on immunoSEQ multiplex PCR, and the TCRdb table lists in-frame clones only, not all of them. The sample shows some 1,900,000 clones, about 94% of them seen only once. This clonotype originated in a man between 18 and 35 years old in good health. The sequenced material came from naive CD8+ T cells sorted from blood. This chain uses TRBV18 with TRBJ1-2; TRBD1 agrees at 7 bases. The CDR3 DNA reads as TGTGCCAGCTCACCTCCAGGACAGGTACTTGGCTACACCTTC. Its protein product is CASSPPGQVLGYTF.